This record looks at one T cell receptor (beta chain) sequence and its context. Its antigen is not identified. Sequencing followed a ViraFEST assay step that expanded antigen-specific CD4+ T cells with viral peptide pools. A 10-day culture period preceded the isolation of CD4+ T cells. Participants each got two BNT162b2 or mRNA-1273 vaccine doses. The authors exchanged half the medium for IL-2 medium on days 3 and 7. Deletions cut 2 bases from V and 5 bases from J, with 10 bases between. From germline, CDR1 is SGHAT and CDR2 FQNNGV. The CDR3 loop spans 13 amino acids. The data were taken from a study of vaccination effects on CD4 cells after COVID-19. Across the whole study: Sampling occurred a median 72 days post second dose, range 14 to 241.

Study-wide results and caveats: Infection- and vaccine-induced clones contracted markedly late after vaccination.

This table comes from immunoSEQ multiplex PCR, and its TCRdb copy is limited to in-frame clones, with some not included. The sample consists of about 31,000 clones, roughly 60% of them appearing once. This specimen consisted of CD4+ T cells from PBMCs cultured with SARS-CoV-2 spike peptides, obtained after COVID-19 vaccination. The TCR sequence derives from a human donor who received a COVID-19 vaccine. The J gene is TRBJ2-7, the V gene TRBV11-2, with D unclear. The CDR3: CASSLFLTNEQYF. In DNA, the CDR3 is TGTGCCAGCAGCTTATTCCTTACCAACGAGCAGTACTTC.